This T cell receptor (beta chain) was retrieved from a study of OX40 agonist ivuxolimab in advanced cancers. Study context: Melanoma, hepatocellular carcinoma, head and neck or renal cell cancer occurred in dose-escalation patients.

Study-wide results and caveats: Expanded clones belonging to CD8+ T cells outnumbered, on average, those of CD4+. Clones of CD4+ and CD8+ blood T cells grew by week 6 at doses of 0.1 to 3.0 mg/kg.

With respect to this clone: The antigen remains undetermined.

This table comes from immunoSEQ multiplex PCR, and its TCRdb copy is limited to in-frame clones, with some not included. The profile covers under 20,000 clones, with 83% appearing a single time and about 50% taken by the ten largest. Germline V lookup: CDR1 MNHEY, CDR2 SVGAGI. V was shortened by 2 bases and J by 6 bases, with 10 bases between the two germline ends. The CDR3 has 13 amino acids. The specimen was CD4+ or CD8+ T cells sorted from blood, collected in a trial of the OX40 agonist ivuxolimab. The chain links TRBV6-5 to TRBJ1-2; no definite D call. This receptor was identified in an adult with an advanced solid tumor such as melanoma, head and neck, liver or kidney cancer. The CDR3 DNA reads TGTGCCAGCAGTTACGGGCAGGCCGATGGCTACACCTTC. Amino acid sequence: CASSYGQADGYTF.